This is a list of T cell receptor beta chains from one sample in a study of T cells in Graves' hyperthyroidism and ophthalmopathy. TCRdb re-called the multiplex PCR reads with MiXCR, one entry per CDR3 protein. The table has 750,000 to 950,000 distinct CDR3 sequences, around 39% seen once. Sequences were obtained from blood. These receptors were obtained from a man between 18 and 35 years old with Graves' hyperthyroidism. CDR3s include the opening cysteine and the closing phenylalanine or tryptophan. A D gene is named only where the DNA matches it firmly. Clone size is stated in some rows and not others, as once, few, many or a class when expanded.

>TRBD1|.|TRBJ2-7|TRBV24-1
CATPGLKCGTGANEQYF
TGTGCCACCCCTGGGCTAAAATGTGGGACAGGGGCCAACGAGCAGTACTTC
>TRBD2|many|TRBJ2-7|TRBV7-9
CASSSLGLAASEQYF
TGTGCCAGCAGTTCGTTGGGACTAGCGGCAAGCGAGCAGTACTTC
>.|many|TRBJ2-6|TRBV6-5
CASSYDSGANVLTF
TGTGCCAGCAGTTACGACTCTGGGGCCAACGTCCTGACTTTC
>TRBD1|few|TRBJ2-5|TRBV5-1
CASSFLPGQIQETQYF
TGCGCCAGCAGCTTCCTTCCGGGACAGATACAAGAGACCCAGTACTTC
>.|many|TRBJ2-7|TRBV10-3
CAIRRGGAGHEQYF
TGTGCCATCAGAAGAGGGGGCGCGGGACACGAGCAGTACTTC
>.|.|TRBJ2-3|TRBV7-6
CASKEQTTDTQYF
TGTGCCAGCAAGGAACAGACCACAGATACGCAGTATTTT
>.|many|TRBJ1-2|TRBV9
CASSATSWGYTF
TGTGCCAGCAGCGCCACGTCCTGGGGCTACACCTTC
>.|many|TRBJ2-7|TRBV29-1
CSVETQGTYEQYF
TGCAGCGTTGAAACGCAGGGAACCTACGAGCAGTACTTC
>.|many|TRBJ1-3|TRBV29-1
CSVRPEGGAGNTIYF
TGCAGCGTCCGCCCAGAAGGGGGTGCTGGAAACACCATATATTTT
>.|.|TRBJ2-5|TRBV20-1
CSALQGPNQETQYF
TGCAGTGCTCTCCAAGGACCGAACCAAGAGACCCAGTACTTC
>.|many|TRBJ2-7|TRBV29-1
CSVESGAGSYEQYF
TGCAGCGTTGAATCGGGAGCAGGAAGCTACGAGCAGTACTTC
>.|.|TRBJ2-7|TRBV7-2
CASSQDSGASYEQYF
TGTGCCAGCAGCCAAGATTCAGGGGCTAGCTACGAGCAGTACTTC
>.|many|TRBJ2-5|TRBV7-7
CASSLLGYQETQYF
TGTGCTAGCAGCTTATTGGGTTACCAAGAGACCCAGTACTTC
>.|many|TRBJ2-5|TRBV9
CASSEGTLGVTQYF
TGTGCCAGCAGCGAGGGGACTTTGGGGGTGACCCAGTACTTC
>TRBD2|.|TRBJ2-5|TRBV2
CASTITTGGEQYF
TGTGCCAGCACGATCACGACGGGGGGGGAGCAGTACTTC
>.|.|TRBJ1-5|TRBV7-9
CASSFWDPQEPHF
TGTGCCAGCAGCTTCTGGGACCCTCAGGAGCCGCATTTT
>.|.|TRBJ1-1|TRBV7-9
CASSQDEGGLSTEAFF
TGTGCCAGCAGCCAAGATGAGGGGGGGCTAAGCACTGAAGCTTTCTTT
>TRBD1|few|TRBJ2-7|TRBV5-5
CASSLRDSTYEQYF
TGTGCCAGCAGCTTGAGGGACAGCACCTACGAGCAGTACTTC
>.|.|TRBJ1-4|TRBV19
CASSIAGAANEKLFF
TGTGCCAGTAGTATAGCGGGAGCGGCTAATGAAAAACTGTTTTTT
>.|.|TRBJ2-2|TRBV7-8
CASSLSLGGTTGELFF
TGTGCCAGCAGCTTATCTCTGGGCGGAACCACCGGGGAGCTGTTTTTT
>.|few|TRBJ2-5|TRBV7-6
CASSLIGSQETQYF
TGTGCCAGCAGCTTAATCGGTTCCCAAGAGACCCAGTACTTC
>.|.|TRBJ2-5|TRBV7-9
CASSFSSAEIETQYF
TGTGCCAGCAGCTTTTCCTCTGCGGAAATAGAGACCCAGTACTTC
>.|.|TRBJ2-7|TRBV20-1
CSARGPPNLARAYEQYF
TGCAGTGCTAGAGGTCCCCCTAATCTAGCCCGGGCCTACGAGCAGTACTTC
>.|few|TRBJ1-5|TRBV7-6
CASSPGSGGNQPQHF
TGTGCCAGCAGCCCAGGGTCCGGGGGCAATCAGCCCCAGCATTTT
>.|many|TRBJ2-7|TRBV7-2
CASSPGPSEQYF
TGTGCCAGCAGCCCGGGGCCGAGCGAGCAGTACTTC
>.|.|TRBJ1-1|TRBV4-1
CASSQDSRGTEAFF
TGCGCCAGCAGCCAAGATTCGAGGGGAACTGAAGCTTTCTTT
>TRBD2|.|TRBJ2-5|TRBV11-2
CASSRRTSGDQETQYF
TGTGCCAGCAGCCGCCGGACTAGCGGAGACCAAGAGACCCAGTACTTC
>.|.|TRBJ2-5|TRBV7-2
CASSLTGRFASQETQYF
TGTGCCAGCAGCTTAACGGGCCGGTTCGCCTCGCAAGAGACCCAGTACTTC
>TRBD1|.|TRBJ2-6|TRBV29-1
CSVARDRAF
TGCAGCGTCGCCCGTGACAGGGCTTTC
>.|.|TRBJ2-3|TRBV15
CATSSSRADTDTQYF
TGTGCCACCAGCAGTAGCCGGGCGGACACAGATACGCAGTATTTT
>TRBD1|.|TRBJ1-1|TRBV9
CASTRYAGGGAGTEAFF
TGTGCCAGCACGAGATATGCAGGGGGCGGCGCGGGCACTGAAGCTTTCTTT
>.|many|TRBJ1-3|TRBV7-8
CASSYPGTGNTIYF
TGTGCCAGCAGCTACCCCGGGACTGGAAACACCATATATTTT
>TRBD1|.|TRBJ1-5|TRBV7-2
CASSLIGTGGSQPQHF
TGTGCCAGCAGCTTAATTGGGACAGGGGGCAGTCAGCCCCAGCATTTT
>.|.|TRBJ1-2|TRBV11-2
CASSLALGAPYGYTF
TGTGCCAGCAGCTTAGCCCTGGGGGCACCCTATGGCTACACCTTC
>TRBD1|.|TRBJ1-2|TRBV20-1
CSAMDREGYTF
TGCAGTGCTATGGACAGGGAGGGCTACACCTTC
>.|many|TRBJ1-4|TRBV2
CASSSSAMANEKLFF
TGTGCCAGCTCGTCCTCAGCCATGGCTAATGAAAAACTGTTTTTT
>TRBD1|.|TRBJ1-2|TRBV19
CASSPPGQGRLGGYTF
TGTGCCAGTAGTCCACCGGGACAGGGAAGATTGGGCGGCTACACCTTC
>.|.|TRBJ1-2|TRBV20-1
CSARDVRGLANYGYTF
TGCAGTGCTAGAGATGTAAGGGGCTTAGCTAACTATGGCTACACCTTC
>.|many|TRBJ2-5|TRBV15
CATSSSGGLETQYF
TGTGCCACCAGCTCCTCCGGAGGGTTGGAGACCCAGTACTTC
>.|.|TRBJ1-5|TRBV7-2
CASSPGVPVLNQPQHF
TGTGCCAGCAGCCCCGGGGTGCCGGTGCTAAATCAGCCCCAGCATTTT
>TRBD2|many|TRBJ2-7|TRBV29-1
CSVEMGLGAEQYF
TGCAGCGTTGAAATGGGACTAGGGGCCGAGCAGTACTTC
>.|few|TRBJ2-5|TRBV20-1
CSAYTYETQYF
TGCAGTGCTTATACCTACGAGACCCAGTACTTC
>.|.|TRBJ1-2|TRBV29-1
CSVGAGGDYGYTF
TGCAGCGTTGGGGCCGGGGGAGACTATGGCTACACCTTC
>.|once|TRBJ1-4|TRBV15
CATSAGQGGLREKLFF
TGTGCCACCAGCGCAGGGCAAGGGGGGTTACGGGAAAAACTGTTTTTT